Each of the 28 T cell receptor beta chains below was sequenced from the same sample in a study of T cells expressing NK-cell markers. From its re-call of the 5' RACE reads, TCRdb lists each CDR3 protein once, without DNA. The table counts roughly 420,000 distinct CDR3 sequences; less than 7.5% lies in the top ten. Source material: blood T cells: a sorted CD56 or NKG2C T cell subset, CD4+ or CD8+ T cells, or bulk PBMC T cells (not recorded which). These receptors came from a woman between 18 and 75 years old in good health.

CDR3 sequence: CASSQVREQPQHF. The chain employs TRBV4-3 and TRBJ1-5. Germline V gives CDR1 LGHNA, CDR2 YSLEER. The CDR3 runs 13 residues.

The chain employs TRBV7-3 and TRBJ1-1; TCRdb lists TRBD1, though no DNA is available to test this call. Germline CDR1 SGHTA, CDR2 FQGTGA. This CDR3 has 16 amino acids. Here the CDR3 reads CASSPGQGEVDTEAFF. Together with reference TRBV7-3 and TRBJ1-1, the CDR3 gives the full variable domain: GAGVSQTPSNKVTEKGKYVELRCDPISGHTALYWYRQSLGQGPEFLIYFQGTGAADDSGLPNDRFFAVRPEGSVSTLKIQRTERGDSAVYLCASSPGQGEVDTEAFFGQGTRLTVV.

V gene TRBV20-1 combines with J gene TRBJ2-7; TCRdb picks TRBD1, but there is no DNA to check that call. The V gene's germline CDR1 is DFQATT and CDR2 SNEGSKA (reference sequence). The CDR3 is made up of 13 amino acids. This CDR3 is CSAKGQGNSEQYF.

The chain carries TRBV4-3 and TRBJ1-5. The CDR3 spans 16 residues. Germline V gives CDR1 LGHNA, CDR2 YSLEER. CDR3 protein: CASSQDLRRVNQPQHF.

The chain has TRBV6-1 and TRBJ2-7; TCRdb's D gene call, TRBD1, goes unchecked for lack of DNA. CDR1 is MNHNS, CDR2 SASEGT, per germline. The CDR3 is made up of 15 amino acids. This CDR3 is CASSPEDRGLHEQYF.

V is TRBV12-5 and J is TRBJ2-1; the D call of TRBD1 rests on TCRdb alone, since no DNA is present to check it. The CDR3 is 14 amino acids. The germline CDR1 and CDR2 sequences are LGHNT and FRNRAP. The CDR3 loop is CASGGQANYNEQFF.

The rearrangement joins TRBV4-3 to TRBJ2-1; TCRdb designates TRBD2, a call that cannot be tested without DNA. CDR1 LGHNA and CDR2 YSLEER come from the germline V gene. There are 18 residues in the CDR3. The CDR3 protein is CASSQEAGTSGRRNEQFF.

CDR3 sequence: CASSPPGTFMNTEAFF. The chain carries TRBV18 and TRBJ1-1. Germline CDR1 reads KGHSH; CDR2 reads LQKENI. CDR3 length: 16 residues.

The J gene is TRBJ2-5, the V gene TRBV28; the TRBD2 assignment by TCRdb is unverifiable without DNA. The germline V gene encodes CDR1 MDHEN and CDR2 SYDVKM. The CDR3 runs 19 residues. The CDR3 here is CASSFAETLHGGWGETQYF.

V is TRBV4-1 and J is TRBJ1-1; TCRdb designates TRBD1, a call that cannot be tested without DNA. The CDR3 loop spans 15 amino acids. Germline V gene data show CDR1 as MGHRA and CDR2 as YSYEKL. The CDR3 loop is CASSHPGQRNTEAFF.

The CDR3: CAISDLSGAYNEQFF. This chain joins TRBV10-3 and TRBJ2-1; as DNA is missing, the TRBD2 call by TCRdb cannot be tested. CDR1 ENHRY and CDR2 SYGVKD come from the germline V gene. The CDR3 has 15 residues.

The V call is TRBV6-2 or TRBV6-3, the J call TRBJ2-1. Germline V CDR1 and CDR2: MNHEY, SVGEGT. The CDR3 consists of 15 residues. This CDR3 reads CASSYAGSSYNEQFF.

The rearrangement joins TRBV7-2 to TRBJ2-1; TCRdb outputs TRBD2, but without DNA this stays unchecked. This CDR3 region has 14 residues. Germline V gene sequence: CDR1 SGHTA, CDR2 FQGNSA. The CDR3 loop is CASSILTSGNEQFF. The full variable domain, in which reference TRBV7-2 and TRBJ2-1 provide the parts outside the CDR3, is GAGVSQSPSNKVTEKGKDVELRCDPISGHTALYWYRQSLGQGLEFLIYFQGNSAPDKSGLPSDRFSAERTGGSVSTLTIQRTQQEDSAVYLCASSILTSGNEQFFGPGTRLTVL.

This rearrangement joins TRBV18 to TRBJ1-1; the TRBD1 assignment by TCRdb is unverifiable without DNA. There are 15 residues in the CDR3. Germline values: CDR1 KGHSH, CDR2 LQKENI. The CDR3 loop is CASSPLWGGDTEAFF.

CDR3 sequence: CASSDPSTNEKLFF. This chain joins TRBV6-4 and TRBJ1-4. The germline V gene encodes CDR1 MRHNA and CDR2 SNTAGT. The CDR3 is 14 amino acids.

This rearrangement joins TRBV10-2 to TRBJ2-5. The CDR3 spans 12 residues. The germline CDR1 and CDR2 sequences are WSHSY and SAAADI. The CDR3 reads CASSARIETQYF.

The chain combines TRBV6-2 or TRBV6-3 with TRBJ2-6; TCRdb calls TRBD1, which cannot be checked without DNA. The CDR3 is 17 amino acids. Germline loops: CDR1 MNHEY, CDR2 SVGEGT. The CDR3 sequence: CASGRQGLASGANVLTF.

The chain employs TRBV30 and TRBJ1-6. Germline CDR1 GTSNPN, CDR2 SVGIG (reference sequence). CDR3 length equals 13 residues. The CDR3 region is CAWSLQDNSPLHF.

The chain has TRBV4-3 and TRBJ1-2. This CDR3 has 14 amino acids. Germline V gene sequence: CDR1 LGHNA, CDR2 YSLEER. The CDR3 loop reads CASSQESVDYGYTF.

V is TRBV28 and J is TRBJ1-5; TCRdb returns TRBD1, unconfirmable since there is no DNA. Germline V lookup: CDR1 MDHEN, CDR2 SYDVKM. This CDR3 contains 16 residues. The CDR3 spells CASSLLGGSGNQPQHF.

The chain joins TRBV18 to TRBJ2-2. CDR3 size: 15 residues. Looked up from germline, CDR1 is KGHSH and CDR2 is LQKENI. The CDR3 protein is CASSPIAGATPELFF.

V usage is TRBV20-1 and J usage is TRBJ2-7; TCRdb's D gene call, TRBD1, goes unchecked for lack of DNA. The CDR3 contains 11 residues. In germline, CDR1 is DFQATT, CDR2 SNEGSKA (reference sequence). The CDR3 region is CSAMHGGEQYF.

The chain is built from TRBV12-3 or TRBV12-4 and TRBJ2-6; there is no DNA to check the TCRdb D call of TRBD1. There are 15 residues in the CDR3. CDR3: CASRTTGIGANVLTF.

Here the CDR3 reads CASSLGQRTRQDTQYF. The genes are TRBV5-6 and TRBJ2-3. Germline lookup yields CDR1 SGHDT and CDR2 YYEEEE. CDR3 size: 16 residues.

The V gene is TRBV20-1, the J gene TRBJ2-5; TCRdb calls TRBD1, which cannot be checked without DNA. CDR3 length equals 19 residues. Per the germline V gene, CDR1 is DFQATT and CDR2 is SNEGSKA (reference sequence). Here the CDR3 reads CSARPYVGVASGPLGTQYF.

The chain uses TRBV19 and TRBJ2-5; TCRdb calls TRBD1, which cannot be checked without DNA. Germline V gives CDR1 LNHDA, CDR2 SQIVND (reference sequence). The CDR3 is made up of 16 amino acids. CDR3 residues: CASSIESTARWETQYF.

The chain's CDR3 is CSATPLVKGQTQYF. This rearrangement joins TRBV20-1 to TRBJ2-5; the TCRdb D gene call, TRBD2, has no DNA to confirm it. The CDR3 totals 14 residues. Germline values: CDR1 DFQATT, CDR2 SNEGSKA (reference sequence).

V gene TRBV19 combines with J gene TRBJ2-3; TCRdb calls TRBD1, which cannot be checked without DNA. In germline, CDR1 is LNHDA, CDR2 SQIVND (reference sequence). The CDR3 extends over 15 amino acids. CDR3 loop: CASSPGLTRTDTQYF.